What follows are 8 T cell receptor beta chains derived from one specimen sequenced in a study of CD8+ T cells in alopecia areata. As the sequencing template, cDNA was produced by extracting RNA and reverse transcribing it. The assay was immunoSEQ multiplex PCR, and TCRdb's table has in-frame clones only and misses some. The sample yields 210,000 or so clones, 66% seen once. Treatment in this sample: oral pan-JAK inhibitor, 5-10 mg twice daily. The sequencing here drew on CD4+ T cells sorted from blood, taken at week 44, from a patient treated with tofacitinib. These receptors came from a human donor with alopecia areata.

This chain connects TRBV5-1 to TRBJ2-1, with TRBD2 matching over 7 bases. In germline, CDR1 is SGHRS, CDR2 YFSETQ. The CDR3 totals 17 residues. Trimming cost V 1 base and J 8 bases; bases outside gene matches: 15. CDR3 in amino acids: CASSLRLASSGFHEQFF. CDR3 bases: TGCGCCAGCAGCTTGCGGTTGGCGTCTAGCGGTTTCCATGAGCAGTTCTTC.

The chain carries TRBV27 and TRBJ1-5; D unresolved. This CDR3 has 13 residues. Germline loops: CDR1 MNHEY, CDR2 SMNVEV (reference sequence). The V end lost 8 bases, the J end lost 0 bases, and 8 bases lay between the germline ends. CDR3: CASRMDSNQPQHF. In nucleotides, the CDR3 is TGTGCCAGCCGGATGGATAGCAATCAGCCCCAGCATTTT.

The J gene is TRBJ2-5, the V gene TRBV28, with D unresolved. The CDR3 runs 11 residues. With 6 bases removed from V and 3 bases from J, the gap between germline ends came to 5 bases. Germline V gene data show CDR1 as MDHEN and CDR2 as SYDVKM. In DNA, the CDR3 is TGTGCCAGCAGAACTGAAGAGACCCAGTACTTC. This translates into CASRTEETQYF. Supplemented by reference TRBV28 and TRBJ2-5, the full variable domain reads DVKVTQSSRYLVKRTGEKVFLECVQDMDHENMFWYRQDPGLGLRLIYFSYDVKMKEKGDIPEGYSVSREKKERFSLILESASTNQTSMYLCASRTEETQYFGPGTRLLVL.

This chain uses TRBV10-2 with TRBJ1-4, with a weak D call TRBD1 (5 bases). The CDR3 covers 15 residues. V gave up 3 bases and J gave up 0 bases, with 8 bases separating them. CDR1 WSHSY and CDR2 SAAADI come from the germline V gene. CDR3 coding DNA: TGCGCCAGCAGTGAAGAGGGGCCAACTAATGAAAAACTGTTTTTT. This encodes CASSEEGPTNEKLFF.

This chain uses TRBV6-1 with TRBJ1-1; D unresolved. The germline V gene encodes CDR1 MNHNS and CDR2 SASEGT. The germline V and J ends were trimmed by 1 base and 4 bases, with 4 bases remaining between them. The CDR3 sequence is 12 residues long. The CDR3 spells CASSEVGTEAFF. The CDR3 nucleotides are TGTGCCAGCAGTGAAGTGGGCACTGAAGCTTTCTTT.

This clone was found many times. The V call is TRBV6-1, the J call TRBJ1-2; 8 bases agree with TRBD1. The CDR3 totals 15 residues. The V gene's germline CDR1 is MNHNS and CDR2 SASEGT. V trimming: 4 bases; J trimming: 8 bases; junction bases outside the gene matches: 12. The CDR3 here is CASSGAGQGGRGYTF. In nucleotides, the CDR3 is TGTGCCAGCAGTGGAGCCGGACAGGGAGGTCGGGGCTACACCTTC.

The genes are TRBV30 and TRBJ2-3; 10 bases align to TRBD2. This CDR3 contains 17 residues. Germline V lookup: CDR1 GTSNPN, CDR2 SVGIG (reference sequence). After removal of 0 bases from V and 2 bases from J, the junction contained 8 bases not matched to a gene. This CDR3 is CAWSVRRTSGDTDTQYF. The CDR3 DNA is TGTGCCTGGAGTGTACGCCGGACTAGCGGAGACACAGATACGCAGTATTTT.

CDR3 in amino acids: CASSVGQQETQYF. The DNA for the CDR3 is TGTGCCAGCAGCGTAGGACAGCAAGAGACCCAGTACTTC. The chain employs TRBV9 and TRBJ2-5, with D tentatively TRBD1 (5 bases). Germline V gives CDR1 SGDLS, CDR2 YYNGEE. V was clipped by 0 bases and J by 2 bases, with 5 bases between them. The CDR3 is 13 residues long.